This TCR beta chain is from a study of blood T cells in healthy people across ages. Whole-study findings and limits: A greater number of naive CD4+ cells and higher diversity distinguished long-lived donors from aged donors.

Together with a sample-barcoded 5' primer, a J-beta primer mix was included in a second PCR lasting roughly 6 to 12 cycles. TCRdb recomputed calls from the 5' RACE reads with MiXCR, one row per CDR3 protein. The data show more than 1,000,000 distinct CDR3 sequences, approximately 25% seen once. There are a few counts of this clonotype. The antigen remains undetermined. The germline gives CDR1 LGHNT, CDR2 FRNRAP. The CDR3 runs 12 residues. V was cut by 6 bases and J by 7 bases, with 10 bases left in between. The same sample was also studied in work on T cells of mothers and their children. That work contributes: RNA extracted was entirely used for cDNA synthesis, 1.5 ug per 15 ul. Thymic selection molds TCR recombination products alike in related and unrelated pairs. Biologically related mothers and children overlapped slightly more than unrelated pairs, a non-significant difference.

The chain links TRBV12-5 to TRBJ1-5; D is unresolved. The source of this sequence is a girl aged 2 to 9 in good health. The material sequenced was blood. CDR3 protein: CASGEGSQPQHF. The CDR3 DNA follows: TGTGCTAGTGGAGAAGGGTCGCAGCCCCAGCATTTT.